These T cell receptor beta chains were read from a single sample in a study of T cell changes during pregnancy in multiple sclerosis. TCRdb keeps only in-frame clones here, not all; method: immunoSEQ multiplex PCR. The sample carries around 80,000 clones, about 92% recorded once. The sequencing here drew on peripheral blood, taken before pregnancy. Every receptor here comes from a female donor with multiple sclerosis, enrolled in a pregnancy study. Each CDR3 is given with its conserved first and last residue. D genes are given only for firm matches. Expanded clones get a size class; other rows say once, few or many, or leave the size out.

CDR3 length | D gene | clone size | V gene | CDR3 protein
13 | . | . | TRBV29-1 | CSVHRGYQETQYF
15 | TRBD2 | . | TRBV6-4 | CASSAERGATDTQYF
17 | TRBD1 | . | TRBV13 | CASSPRMGQPNTGELFF
12 | . | once | TRBV6-1 | CASSAPRAEAFF
15 | TRBD1 | few | TRBV27 | CASSLSQGAIYEQFF
14 | . | . | TRBV9 | CASNIGGGQETQYF
13 | . | . | TRBV7-9 | CASSLKTDYGYTF
18 | TRBD2 | . | TRBV11-3 | CASSPGFFSGGAGNEQFF
17 | . | . | TRBV5-1 | CASSPWAGGEVRNTIYF
14 | . | once | TRBV10-3 | CAISVSSYNSPLHF
14 | TRBD1 | . | TRBV7-8 | CASSFRTGGYEQYF
16 | . | . | TRBV27 | CASSPSQGAMNTEAFF
15 | TRBD2 | . | TRBV4-1 | CASSQPGLAVPIQYF
13 | . | . | TRBV6-6 | CASSYWYSDTQYF
15 | . | . | TRBV18 | CASSPTVEPHYGYTF
15 | TRBD2 | . | TRBV11-3 | CASSLRGDNTGELFF
17 | TRBD1 | . | TRBV7-8 | CASSSKLQGESSYEQYF
16 | TRBD1 | . | TRBV15 | CATSKSTHRGLQPQHF
12 | . | . | TRBV2 | CASSPRGNTIYF
12 | . | . | TRBV6-5 | CASTNPGHEQYF
14 | . | . | TRBV9 | CASSDSGDTDTQYF
16 | TRBD2 | . | TRBV7-2 | CASSLVSAGGADTQYF
12 | . | . | TRBV6-6 | CASSYSPGGLFF
14 | . | . | TRBV19 | CASSVTGTNYGYTF
14 | TRBD1 | . | TRBV13 | CASSVGTGGSKAFF
12 | . | . | TRBV6-6 | CASSYSGDEQFF
15 | TRBD1 | . | TRBV11-1 | CASGDRDRPNSPLHF
16 | TRBD2 | . | TRBV9 | CASSVDPGGGRNTQYF
16 | TRBD2 | . | TRBV7-2 | CASSLVGTSAQETQYF
13 | . | few | TRBV2 | CASREPWSYGYTF
15 | . | . | TRBV11-3 | CASSSGHSGANVLTF
15 | TRBD1 | . | TRBV6-1 | CASSDQDRGRETQYF
16 | . | few | TRBV10-3 | CAISESAGLGNSPLHF
16 | . | once | TRBV5-4 | CASTLGADISYNEQFF
12 | TRBD2 | . | TRBV7-9 | CASSSGGNEQFF
13 | . | once | TRBV5-4 | CASSHSGTDTQYF
15 | TRBD2 | once | TRBV7-2 | CASSLRSGGVYEQYF
16 | TRBD1 | . | TRBV9 | CASSSGERDRGHEQYF
16 | . | . | TRBV7-9 | CASSFKTGTSIYEQYF
13 | TRBD1 | . | TRBV4-1 | CASSPPGQAEAFF
15 | TRBD1 | . | TRBV6-1 | CASSTTGTGGEGYTF
13 | . | . | TRBV7-2 | CASSLMADYEQYF
16 | TRBD1 | . | TRBV12-5 | CASGTSTGATNEKLFF
17 | TRBD1 | . | TRBV15 | CATSRDWGQQSSYEQYF
15 | TRBD2 | . | TRBV5-4 | CASSFFAGGLDEQYF
15 | . | once | TRBV4-2 | CASSQVSGGNYGYTF
17 | . | once | TRBV7-9 | CASSLVASASSYNEQFF
15 | TRBD2 | . | TRBV27 | CASSLRSREGYEQYF
19 | TRBD2 | . | TRBV27 | CASSLSGLAGDYIGNEQFF
14 | TRBD1 | . | TRBV9 | CASSATGTGDTIYF